A single sample gave rise to the 14 T cell receptor beta chains below, sequenced in a study of cytomegalovirus exposure and HLA in healthy donors. Both 60 Vbeta primers and 13 Jbeta primers went into the PCR. The repertoire was sequenced with immunoSEQ multiplex PCR; TCRdb's copy has only in-frame clones and lacks some. The sample shows over 100,000 clones, and around 6.5% sits with its ten largest clones. Sequencing was carried out using PBMCs. The source is a man between 40 and 49 years old in good health and CMV-seropositive.

The chain employs TRBV2 and TRBJ2-5; D is uncertain. V gave up 0 bases and J gave up 4 bases, with 12 bases separating them. This CDR3 spans 15 amino acids. Germline assignment: CDR1 SNHLY and CDR2 FYNNEI. DNA for the CDR3: TGTGCCAGCAGTGAAGCGCGCAGCCGAGGAGAGACCCAGTACTTC. Translated, it gives CASSEARSRGETQYF.

The V and J genes are TRBV6-4 and TRBJ2-2; 7 bases are a match to TRBD2. The CDR3 is 15 residues long. The ends lost 0 bases at V and 6 bases at J; junction bases unmatched: 4. Per germline, CDR1 MRHNA and CDR2 SNTAGT. In nucleotides, the CDR3 is TGTGCCAGCAGTGACTCGAGGGAGGGCCCCGGGGAGCTGTTTTTT. Its translation: CASSDSREGPGELFF.

The gene calls are TRBV7-2 and TRBJ1-5; D may be TRBD1 (6 bases). V was trimmed by 5 bases and J by 3 bases, leaving 20 bases between them. Germline lookup yields CDR1 SGHTA and CDR2 FQGNSA. This CDR3 is 17 amino acids long. CDR3 in amino acids: CASSARERKGVNQPQHF. Written as DNA, the CDR3 is TGTGCCAGCAGCGCAAGGGAGCGGAAGGGGGTCAATCAGCCCCAGCATTTT.

V gene TRBV7-4 combines with J gene TRBJ1-2, with 7 bases that match TRBD1. The CDR3 covers 16 residues. J gave up 8 bases and V 3 bases, and 15 bases lay outside the gene matches. The germline V gene encodes CDR1 SGHVT and CDR2 SQSDAQ. CDR3 coding DNA: TGTGCCAGCAGCTTTCCCCCAAGACAGGGCGGGGCGGGCTACACCTTC. Protein: CASSFPPRQGGAGYTF.

This sequence joins TRBV2 and TRBJ2-7, with no clear D. CDR3 length: 13 residues. Germline CDR1 reads SNHLY; CDR2 reads FYNNEI. Trimming stripped 7 bases from V and 2 bases from J, with 12 bases between. CDR3: CASTRQQAYEQYF. The DNA of the CDR3 is TGTGCCAGCACGAGGCAACAAGCCTACGAGCAGTACTTC.

This chain connects TRBV27 to TRBJ2-7; 7 positions match TRBD1. Germline V lookup: CDR1 MNHEY, CDR2 SMNVEV (reference sequence). The CDR3 spans 16 residues. Trimming took 3 bases from V and 6 from J; bases not matched to a gene: 14. The CDR3 coding sequence is TGTGCCAGCAGTTTTTGGCGCACAGGGGATCGCCCCGAGCAGTACTTC. Amino acid sequence: CASSFWRTGDRPEQYF.

The chain employs TRBV27 and TRBJ1-1, with TRBD1 matching over 7 bases. This CDR3 contains 16 residues. Germline lookup yields CDR1 MNHEY and CDR2 SMNVEV (reference sequence). Unmatched junction bases numbered 11, after V lost 6 bases and J lost 1 base. Here the CDR3 reads CASSPDRAPTNTEAFF. CDR3 DNA sequence: TGTGCCAGCAGCCCTGACAGGGCCCCGACGAACACTGAAGCTTTCTTT.

The CDR3 DNA follows: TGCGCCAGCAGCTTGGACAGGGGAATAGGGGAAAAACTGTTTTTT. It specifies CASSLDRGIGEKLFF. This sequence joins TRBV5-1 and TRBJ1-4; 7 nucleotides line up with TRBD1. J gave up 8 bases and V 0 bases, and 7 bases lay outside the gene matches. The CDR3 spans 15 residues. Germline-derived CDR1 and CDR2 are SGHRS and YFSETQ.

The chain carries TRBV19 and TRBJ2-3, with D possibly TRBD1 on 6 matching bases. CDR3 length equals 12 residues. Germline V gene sequence: CDR1 LNHDA, CDR2 SQIVND (reference sequence). The V end was cut by 4 bases, the J end by 6 bases, with 8 bases between. In DNA, the CDR3 is TGTGCCAGTAGTAATAGGGGGGATACGCAGTATTTT. Its protein is CASSNRGDTQYF.

The chain employs TRBV5-1 and TRBJ1-4, with D unclear. Trimming pared 4 bases from V and 2 bases from J, leaving 12 bases between. Germline CDR1 reads SGHRS; CDR2 reads YFSETQ. This CDR3 is built from 15 residues. CDR3 nucleotides: TGCGCCAGCAGCCTTCAGGCGTCCACTAATGAAAAACTGTTTTTT. Translation gives CASSLQASTNEKLFF.

This chain joins TRBV5-1 and TRBJ2-7; weak D call: TRBD2 (5 bases). The V end was cut by 4 bases, the J end by 0 bases, with 8 bases between. The CDR3 extends over 13 amino acids. Looked up from germline, CDR1 is SGHRS and CDR2 is YFSETQ. Written as DNA, the CDR3 is TGCGCCAGCAGCACGGGAAGCTCCTACGAGCAGTACTTC. Amino acids: CASSTGSSYEQYF.

The chain carries TRBV7-2 and TRBJ2-1; a weak D match, TRBD2 (6 bases). Trimming pared 1 base from V and 0 bases from J, leaving 13 bases between. This CDR3 has 17 amino acids. CDR1 and CDR2 from the germline V gene are SGHTA and FQGNSA. The CDR3 DNA reads TGTGCCAGCAGCTTAGGAGGGACTCTTCACTCCTACAATGAGCAGTTCTTC. This codes for CASSLGGTLHSYNEQFF.

The chain's CDR3 is CAISDATSAQRYEQYF. The CDR3 DNA reads TGTGCCATCAGTGATGCGACTAGCGCTCAAAGGTACGAGCAGTACTTC. The chain combines TRBV10-3 with TRBJ2-7; 8 positions match TRBD2. Germline lookup yields CDR1 ENHRY and CDR2 SYGVKD. The CDR3 sequence is 16 residues long. The ends lost 3 bases at V and 4 bases at J; junction bases unmatched: 11.

The V and J genes are TRBV25-1 and TRBJ2-7; 11 nucleotides align to TRBD1. CDR1 and CDR2 from the germline V gene are MGHDK and SYGVNS. With 3 bases clipped from V and 6 bases from J, the junction kept 10 bases outside the gene matches. The CDR3 has 16 residues. CDR3 nucleotides: TGTGCCAGCAGTGATCCCGGGACAGGGGGGTGGAGCGAGCAGTACTTC. Protein product: CASSDPGTGGWSEQYF.